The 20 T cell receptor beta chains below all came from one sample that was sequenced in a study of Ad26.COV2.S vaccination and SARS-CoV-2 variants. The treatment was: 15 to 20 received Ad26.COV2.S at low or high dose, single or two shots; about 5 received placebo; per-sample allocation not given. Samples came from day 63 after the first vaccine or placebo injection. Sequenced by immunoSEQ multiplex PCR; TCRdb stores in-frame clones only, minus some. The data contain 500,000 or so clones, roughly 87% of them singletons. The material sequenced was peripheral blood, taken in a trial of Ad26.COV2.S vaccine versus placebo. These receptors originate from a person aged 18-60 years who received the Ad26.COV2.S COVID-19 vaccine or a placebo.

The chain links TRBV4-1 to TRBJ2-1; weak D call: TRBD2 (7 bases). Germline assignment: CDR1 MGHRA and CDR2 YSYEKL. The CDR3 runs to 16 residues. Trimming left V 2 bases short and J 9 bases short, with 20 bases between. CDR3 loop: CASSQPHLVGGPEQFF. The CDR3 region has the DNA TGCGCCAGCAGCCAACCTCACCTAGTGGGGGGGCCTGAGCAGTTCTTC.

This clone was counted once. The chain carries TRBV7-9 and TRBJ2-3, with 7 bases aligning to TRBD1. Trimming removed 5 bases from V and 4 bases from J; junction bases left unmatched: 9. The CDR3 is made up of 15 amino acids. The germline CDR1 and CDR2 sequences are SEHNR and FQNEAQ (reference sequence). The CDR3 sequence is CASSVQGDGADTQYF. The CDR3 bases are TGTGCCAGCAGCGTTCAGGGGGACGGGGCAGATACGCAGTATTTT.

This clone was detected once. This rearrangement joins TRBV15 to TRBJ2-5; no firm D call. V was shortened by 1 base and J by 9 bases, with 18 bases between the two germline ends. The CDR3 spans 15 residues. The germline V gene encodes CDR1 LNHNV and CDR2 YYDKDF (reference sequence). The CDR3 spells CATSRGGVYGGAQYF. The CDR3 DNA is TGTGCCACCAGCAGAGGAGGAGTTTACGGTGGGGCCCAGTACTTC.

The CDR3 DNA sequence: TGCGCCAGCAGCCAAGGCCCCCCTAGCGGCCGCACAGATACGCAGTATTTT. The encoded protein is CASSQGPPSGRTDTQYF. The chain couples TRBV4-3 to TRBJ2-3; 7 bases are shared with TRBD2. CDR1 LGHNA and CDR2 YSLEER come from the germline V gene. The CDR3 contains 17 residues. V lost 1 base to trimming and J lost 1 base; unmatched junction nucleotides: 8.

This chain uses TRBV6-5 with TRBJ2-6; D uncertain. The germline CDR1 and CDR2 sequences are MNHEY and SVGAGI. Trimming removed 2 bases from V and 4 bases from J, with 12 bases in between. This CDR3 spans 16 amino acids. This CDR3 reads CASSYGYSKGANVLTF. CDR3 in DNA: TGTGCCAGCAGTTACGGATACAGTAAAGGGGCCAACGTCCTGACTTTC.

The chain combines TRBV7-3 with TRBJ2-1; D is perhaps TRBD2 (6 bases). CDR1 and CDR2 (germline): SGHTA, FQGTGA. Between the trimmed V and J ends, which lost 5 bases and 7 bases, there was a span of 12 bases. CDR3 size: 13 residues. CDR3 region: CASSRDSRNEQFF. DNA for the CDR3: TGTGCCAGCAGCCGGGACTCCCGAAATGAGCAGTTCTTC.

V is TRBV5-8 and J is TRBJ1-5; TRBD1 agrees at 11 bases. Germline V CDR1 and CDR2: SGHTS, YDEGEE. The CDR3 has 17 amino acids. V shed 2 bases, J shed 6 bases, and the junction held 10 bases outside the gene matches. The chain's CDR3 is CASSLPDRGRSGQPQHF. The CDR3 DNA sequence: TGTGCCAGCAGCTTACCGGACAGGGGGCGCAGCGGTCAGCCCCAGCATTTT.

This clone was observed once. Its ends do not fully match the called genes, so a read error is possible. CDR3 coding DNA: TGTGCCTGGACCAGGGACAATAACTATGGCCACACCTTC. Its translation is CAWTRDNNYGHTF. The gene calls are TRBV30 and TRBJ1-2, with D possibly being TRBD1 (6 bases). Germline CDR1 reads GTSNPN; CDR2 reads SVGIG (reference sequence). The CDR3 runs to 13 residues.

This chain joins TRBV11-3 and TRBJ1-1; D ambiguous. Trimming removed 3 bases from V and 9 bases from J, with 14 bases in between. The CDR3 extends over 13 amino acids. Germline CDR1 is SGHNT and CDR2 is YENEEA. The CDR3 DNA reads TGTGCCAGCAGCTTCCCCGCTGACCTAAAAGCTTTCTTT. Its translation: CASSFPADLKAFF.

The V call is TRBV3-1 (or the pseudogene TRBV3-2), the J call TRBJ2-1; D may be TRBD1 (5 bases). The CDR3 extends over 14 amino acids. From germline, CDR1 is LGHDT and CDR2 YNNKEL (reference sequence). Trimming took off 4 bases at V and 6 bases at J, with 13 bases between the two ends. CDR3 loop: CASSPVLGRNEQFF. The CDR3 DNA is TGTGCCAGCAGCCCAGTACTGGGGCGCAATGAGCAGTTCTTC.

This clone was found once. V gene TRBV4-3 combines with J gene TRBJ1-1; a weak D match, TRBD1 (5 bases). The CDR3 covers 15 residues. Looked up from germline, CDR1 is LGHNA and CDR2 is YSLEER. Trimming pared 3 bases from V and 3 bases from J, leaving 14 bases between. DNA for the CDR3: TGCGCCAGCAGCCAGGAGGGGCAGGGCGACACTGAAGCTTTCTTT. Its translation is CASSQEGQGDTEAFF.

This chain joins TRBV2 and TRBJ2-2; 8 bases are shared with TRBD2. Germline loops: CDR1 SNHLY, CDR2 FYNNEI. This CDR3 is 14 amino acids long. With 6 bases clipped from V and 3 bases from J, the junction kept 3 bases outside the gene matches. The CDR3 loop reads CASRGLGYTGELFF. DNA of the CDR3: TGTGCCAGCAGGGGACTAGGGTACACCGGGGAGCTGTTTTTT.

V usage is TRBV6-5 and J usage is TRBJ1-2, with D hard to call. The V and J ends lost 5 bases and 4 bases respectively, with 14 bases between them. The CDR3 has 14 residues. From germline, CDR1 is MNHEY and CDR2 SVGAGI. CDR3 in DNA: TGTGCCAGCAGTAAGGGTTGGGTCTCCTATGGCTACACCTTC. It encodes CASSKGWVSYGYTF.

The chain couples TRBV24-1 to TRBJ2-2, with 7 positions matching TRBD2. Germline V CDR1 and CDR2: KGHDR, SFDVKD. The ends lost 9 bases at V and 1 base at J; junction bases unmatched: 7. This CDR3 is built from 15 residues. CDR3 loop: CATGGASGNTGELFF. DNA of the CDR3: TGTGCCACCGGCGGGGCTAGCGGGAACACCGGGGAGCTGTTTTTT.

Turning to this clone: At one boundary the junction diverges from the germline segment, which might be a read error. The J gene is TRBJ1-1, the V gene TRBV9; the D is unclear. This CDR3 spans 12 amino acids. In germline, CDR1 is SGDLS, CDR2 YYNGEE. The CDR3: CASSPYRESPFF. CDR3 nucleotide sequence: TGTGCCAGCAGCCCCTACCGGGAGTCCCCTTTTTTT.

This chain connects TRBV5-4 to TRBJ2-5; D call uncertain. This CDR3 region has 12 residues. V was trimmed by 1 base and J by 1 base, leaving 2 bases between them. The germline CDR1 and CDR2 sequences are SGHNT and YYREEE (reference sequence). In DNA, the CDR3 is TGTGCCAGCAGCTTGTCCCAAGAGACCCAGTACTTC. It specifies CASSLSQETQYF.

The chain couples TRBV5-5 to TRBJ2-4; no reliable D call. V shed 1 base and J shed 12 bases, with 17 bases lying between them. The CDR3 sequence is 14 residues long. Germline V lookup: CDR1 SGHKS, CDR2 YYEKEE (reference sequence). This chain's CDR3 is CASSLLLGSTTQYF. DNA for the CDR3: TGTGCCAGCAGCTTGCTGCTAGGGTCGACAACTCAGTACTTC.

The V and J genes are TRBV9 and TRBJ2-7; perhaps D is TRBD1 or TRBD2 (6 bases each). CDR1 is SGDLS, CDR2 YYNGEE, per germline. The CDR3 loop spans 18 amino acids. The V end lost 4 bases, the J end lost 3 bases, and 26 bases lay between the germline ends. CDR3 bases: TGTGCCAGCAGCCCCCAAAAGGGGGGACACTCAAGTTTCTACGAGCAGTACTTC. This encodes CASSPQKGGHSSFYEQYF.

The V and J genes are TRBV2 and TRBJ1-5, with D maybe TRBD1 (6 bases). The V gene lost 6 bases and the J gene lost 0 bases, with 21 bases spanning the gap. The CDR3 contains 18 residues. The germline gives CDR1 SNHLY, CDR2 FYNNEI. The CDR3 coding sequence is TGTGCCAGCAGGGCCTCCCTACAGGGCTGGGATAGCAATCAGCCCCAGCATTTT. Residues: CASRASLQGWDSNQPQHF.

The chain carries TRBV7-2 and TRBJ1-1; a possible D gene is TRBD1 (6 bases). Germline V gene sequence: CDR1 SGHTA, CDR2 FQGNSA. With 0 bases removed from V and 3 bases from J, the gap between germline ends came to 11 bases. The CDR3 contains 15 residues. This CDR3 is CASSLAGQGYTEAFF. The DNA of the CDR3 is TGTGCCAGCAGCTTAGCAGGGCAGGGGTACACTGAAGCTTTCTTT.